Each of the 20 T cell receptor beta chains below was sequenced from the same sample in a study of blood T cell repertoires in COVID-19. Clones were read by immunoSEQ multiplex PCR, and TCRdb kept only the in-frame ones, dropping some. The table lists hundreds of thousands of clones, 80% to 90% of them singletons. The sample consisted of PBMCs or T cells enriched from blood (not recorded which). Receptors originate from a young man who had recovered from COVID-19.

This chain links TRBV29-1 with TRBJ2-1; TRBD1 is a possible D gene (6 bases). This CDR3 is built from 15 residues. Trimming took off 2 bases at V and 4 bases at J, with 15 bases between the two ends. The germline CDR1 and CDR2 sequences are SQVTM and ANQGSEA. The CDR3 loop is CSVESLNTGYNEQFF. In DNA form, the CDR3 reads TGCAGCGTTGAATCACTAAATACAGGGTACAATGAGCAGTTCTTC.

The genes are TRBV10-3 and TRBJ2-1; 7 nucleotides match TRBD2. The CDR3 loop spans 15 amino acids. The junction had 13 bases not matched to a gene; V was cut back by 7 bases and J by 7 bases. Germline loops: CDR1 ENHRY, CDR2 SYGVKD. DNA of the CDR3: TGTGCCATCACCCCGGGGATCGGGAGGAGTAATGAGCAGTTCTTC. This sequence encodes CAITPGIGRSNEQFF.

The chain carries TRBV7-9 and TRBJ2-1, with 8 nucleotides matching TRBD2. The CDR3 totals 16 residues. J gave up 8 bases and V 1 base, and 10 bases lay outside the gene matches. In germline, CDR1 is SEHNR, CDR2 FQNEAQ (reference sequence). CDR3 nucleotides: TGTGCCAGCAGCTTAGTGGCTAGCGGGTTGGTCGATGAGCAGTTCTTC. It yields the protein CASSLVASGLVDEQFF.

This chain joins TRBV18 and TRBJ1-5; a weak D match, TRBD1 (6 bases). V lost 3 bases, J lost 1 base, and 13 bases lay in between. Germline V gene data show CDR1 as KGHSH and CDR2 as LQKENI. The CDR3 sequence is 16 residues long. The CDR3 region is CASSPGRGGSNQPQHF. CDR3 nucleotide sequence: TGTGCCAGCTCACCGGGAAGGGGGGGAAGCAATCAGCCCCAGCATTTT. Looking up the rest from reference TRBV18 and TRBJ1-5 gives the full variable domain: NAGVMQNPRHLVRRRGQEARLRCSPMKGHSHVYWYRQLPEEGLKFMVYLQKENIIDESGMPKERFSAEFPKEGPSILRIQQVVRGDSAAYFCASSPGRGGSNQPQHFGDGTRLSIL.

The chain links TRBV12-3 or TRBV12-4 to TRBJ1-2; 7 nucleotides match TRBD1. J was trimmed by 6 bases and V by 7 bases; bases with no gene match: 8. The CDR3 is made up of 13 amino acids. This CDR3 reads CASKRQGGDGYTF. The CDR3 region has the DNA TGTGCCAGCAAGAGACAGGGTGGAGATGGCTACACCTTC.

CDR3 in amino acids: CASSPGGSGRALEQYF. The CDR3 DNA reads as TGCGCCAGCAGCCCTGGTGGGAGCGGGAGGGCCCTTGAGCAGTACTTC. V gene TRBV5-1 combines with J gene TRBJ2-7; 10 bases align to TRBD2. Per the germline V gene, CDR1 is SGHRS and CDR2 is YFSETQ. The length of the CDR3 is 16 residues. Trimming at V came to 4 bases and at J to 7 bases, leaving 14 bases not matched to a gene.

This sequence joins TRBV27 and TRBJ2-1; 8 bases align to TRBD2. Unmatched junction bases numbered 12, after V lost 4 bases and J lost 7 bases. The CDR3 contains 16 residues. Germline-derived CDR1 and CDR2 are MNHEY and SMNVEV (reference sequence). The CDR3 DNA is TGTGCCAGCAGTTCCCAATTAGCGGGAAGGGATAATGAGCAGTTCTTC. Translated: CASSSQLAGRDNEQFF.

This clone was seen only once. This sequence joins TRBV20-1 and TRBJ2-2; 7 nucleotides agree with TRBD2. The CDR3 totals 14 residues. Germline loops: CDR1 DFQATT, CDR2 SNEGSKA (reference sequence). V shed 3 bases, J shed 4 bases, and the junction held 5 bases outside the gene matches. The CDR3 nucleotides read TGCAGTGCTAGTCGAGGGAGGGGCACCGGGGAGCTGTTTTTT. This codes for CSASRGRGTGELFF.

V is TRBV25-1 and J is TRBJ2-5; D gene ambiguous. CDR3 size: 12 residues. Trimming took off 0 bases at V and 5 bases at J, with 4 bases between the two ends. Germline loops: CDR1 MGHDK, CDR2 SYGVNS. In nucleotides, the CDR3 is TGTGCCAGCAGTGAATATAGCGAGACCCAGTACTTC. Amino acids: CASSEYSETQYF.

The V and J genes are TRBV2 and TRBJ1-5; weak D call: TRBD1 (6 bases). This CDR3 contains 16 residues. V was clipped by 7 bases and J by 0 bases, with 16 bases between them. Germline CDR1 reads SNHLY; CDR2 reads FYNNEI. DNA for the CDR3: TGTGCCAGCAAACCACACCAGGGACATAGCAATCAGCCCCAGCATTTT. Translated, it gives CASKPHQGHSNQPQHF.

The genes are TRBV5-1 and TRBJ2-2; TRBD1 agrees at 12 bases. This CDR3 has 16 residues. Germline trimming cut 4 bases from V and 5 bases from J; bases unmatched to any gene: 6. CDR1 and CDR2 from the germline V gene are SGHRS and YFSETQ. The CDR3 is CASSPPGQGATGELFF. CDR3 sequence (DNA): TGCGCCAGCAGCCCGCCGGGACAGGGGGCAACCGGGGAGCTGTTTTTT.

This clone was observed a single time. The chain has TRBV6-4 and TRBJ2-2; 8 bases are shared with TRBD1. Germline lookup yields CDR1 MRHNA and CDR2 SNTAGT. The length of the CDR3 is 14 residues. J lost 0 bases, V lost 7 bases, and 1 base had no gene match. The DNA of the CDR3 is TGTGCCAGCAAGGGACAGGCGAACACCGGGGAGCTGTTTTTT. This sequence encodes CASKGQANTGELFF.

The chain has TRBV11-2 and TRBJ2-7; the match to TRBD1 covers 8 bases. The V gene's germline CDR1 is SGHAT and CDR2 FQNNGV. V lost 4 bases and J lost 5; bases outside the gene matches: 4. This CDR3 has 13 amino acids. In nucleotides, the CDR3 is TGTGCCAGCAGCTGGACAGGGAATAACGAGCAGTACTTC. Its protein is CASSWTGNNEQYF.

The chain couples TRBV5-6 to TRBJ2-1; D is unclear. This CDR3 spans 13 amino acids. V gave up 0 bases and J gave up 7 bases, with 8 bases separating them. Germline loops: CDR1 SGHDT, CDR2 YYEEEE. For the CDR3, the DNA is TGTGCCAGCAGCTTGGAATTAATGAATGAGCAGTTCTTC. It translates to CASSLELMNEQFF. The whole variable domain, filled in from reference TRBV5-6 and TRBJ2-1, reads DAGVTQSPTHLIKTRGQQVTLRCSPKSGHDTVSWYQQALGQGPQFIFQYYEEEERQRGNFPDRFSGHQFPNYSSELNVNALLLGDSALYLCASSLELMNEQFFGPGTRLTVL.

V and J are TRBV7-2 and TRBJ2-5; D is undetermined. The CDR3 sequence is 15 residues long. Germline-derived CDR1 and CDR2 are SGHTA and FQGNSA. V was clipped by 1 base and J by 0 bases, with 9 bases between them. The CDR3 bases are TGTGCCAGCAGCTTAGTTATCAGGCACCAAGAGACCCAGTACTTC. Residues: CASSLVIRHQETQYF.

The chain uses TRBV28 and TRBJ1-5; D is possibly TRBD1 (6 bases). V lost 6 bases and J lost 7, with 16 bases in between. This CDR3 has 14 amino acids. Germline V CDR1 and CDR2: MDHEN, SYDVKM. The CDR3, as DNA: TGTGCCAGCAGGCAACAGGGCGGGGGACAGCCCCAGCATTTT. Protein sequence: CASRQQGGGQPQHF. The full variable domain, with the rest looked up from reference TRBV28 and TRBJ1-5, is DVKVTQSSRYLVKRTGEKVFLECVQDMDHENMFWYRQDPGLGLRLIYFSYDVKMKEKGDIPEGYSVSREKKERFSLILESASTNQTSMYLCASRQQGGGQPQHFGDGTRLSIL.

The J gene is TRBJ2-1, the V gene TRBV18, with 7 bases matching TRBD2. The CDR3 has 14 amino acids. CDR1 is KGHSH and CDR2 is LQKENI in the germline V gene. V lost 2 bases to trimming and J lost 4 bases; unmatched junction nucleotides: 2. The CDR3 protein is CASSPSAGYNEQFF. The CDR3 DNA follows: TGTGCCAGCTCACCATCAGCGGGGTACAATGAGCAGTTCTTC.

The J gene is TRBJ2-1, the V gene TRBV19, with TRBD2 as a possible D gene (6 bases). Germline V lookup: CDR1 LNHDA, CDR2 SQIVND (reference sequence). The CDR3 runs to 14 residues. The V end lost 5 bases, the J end lost 8 bases, and 16 bases lay between the germline ends. The CDR3 nucleotides read TGTGCCAGTAGTTCGACTAGTCGAAGAGATGAGCAGTTCTTC. Amino acids: CASSSTSRRDEQFF. Supplemented by reference TRBV19 and TRBJ2-1, the full variable domain reads DGGITQSPKYLFRKEGQNVTLSCEQNLNHDAMYWYRQDPGQGLRLIYYSQIVNDFQKGDIAEGYSVSREKKESFPLTVTSAQKNPTAFYLCASSSTSRRDEQFFGPGTRLTVL.

This clone was counted only a few times. The genes are TRBV18 and TRBJ2-5, with D possibly being TRBD2 (5 bases). CDR3 length: 15 residues. In germline, CDR1 is KGHSH, CDR2 LQKENI. The V and J ends lost 2 bases and 4 bases respectively, with 14 bases between them. The DNA for the CDR3 is TGTGCCAGCTCACCAAATAAGGGTGAGGGAGAGACCCAGTACTTC. Amino acid sequence: CASSPNKGEGETQYF.

The V gene is TRBV5-1, the J gene TRBJ2-2, with TRBD1 identical over 7 bases. CDR3 size: 14 residues. The germline gives CDR1 SGHRS, CDR2 YFSETQ. V gave up 4 bases and J gave up 5 bases; unmatched junction bases: 5. The CDR3 nucleotides read TGCGCCAGCAGCACAGACAGGGCGACCGGGGAGCTGTTTTTT. As protein: CASSTDRATGELFF.